The 14 T cell receptor beta chains presented below share a single source sample, sequenced in a study of response to subunit inactivated influenza vaccine. TCRdb recomputed calls from the RT-PCR reads with MiXCR, one row per CDR3 protein. The table lists about 800,000 distinct CDR3 sequences, about 20% of them singletons, with roughly 10% in the top ten. Sequencing used PBMCs from blood, obtained 5 days after vaccination. These receptors came from a man over 45 who received an inactivated influenza vaccine.

This clonotype was seen a few times. V is TRBV6-1 and J is TRBJ1-2; D ambiguous. Germline loops: CDR1 MNHNS, CDR2 SASEGT. V was shortened by 4 bases and J by 0 bases, with 6 bases between the two germline ends. CDR3 length: 13 residues. CDR3 bases: TGTGCCAGCAGTGTAGCAGCTAACTATGGCTACACCTTC. Its protein is CASSVAANYGYTF.

This chain links TRBV3-1 with TRBJ2-7, with 11 positions matching TRBD2. The germline V gene has CDR1 LGHDT and CDR2 YNNKEL (reference sequence). The CDR3 length is 15 residues. V lost 7 bases to trimming and J lost 6 bases; unmatched junction nucleotides: 11. For the CDR3, the DNA is TGTGCCAGCACCCCCCTCCCTGGGACTAGCGGCGAGCAGTACTTC. Translating gives CASTPLPGTSGEQYF.

This clonotype came up a few times. The chain carries TRBV25-1 and TRBJ1-1; no definite D call. The ends were cut back, 1 base at V and 8 bases at J, with 11 bases in the middle. The CDR3 covers 13 residues. The V gene's germline CDR1 is MGHDK and CDR2 SYGVNS. The CDR3 bases are TGTGCCAGCAGTGAATCCGACGGTTCCGAAGCTTTCTTT. Translated, it gives CASSESDGSEAFF.

Concerning this clonotype: An end of the junction does not agree with germline; a read error may underlie this. This sequence joins TRBV7-2 and TRBJ2-2; 10 bases align to TRBD2. Per germline, CDR1 SGHTA and CDR2 FQGNSA. The length of the CDR3 is 17 residues. The CDR3 nucleotides are TGTGCCAGCAGCATAGCGGGAGGACCTTTAGGCACCGGGGAGCTGTTTTTT. Protein product: CASSIAGGPLGTGELFF.

The table lists this clonotype with a few counts. The chain has TRBV4-3 and TRBJ2-5, with D unresolved. Trimming took off 9 bases at V and 0 bases at J, with 14 bases between the two ends. This CDR3 has 14 residues. Germline assignment: CDR1 LGHNA and CDR2 YSLEER. CDR3 DNA: TGCGCCAGTAAGGTTTCATGGGACCAAGAGACCCAGTACTTC. Protein: CASKVSWDQETQYF.

This clonotype was found a few times. The chain carries TRBV6-1 and TRBJ1-2; D call uncertain. Trimming took 2 bases from V and 5 from J, leaving 9 bases between them. CDR1 and CDR2 from the germline V gene are MNHNS and SASEGT. CDR3 length: 13 amino acids. CDR3 loop: CASSELGRYGYTF. CDR3 sequence (DNA): TGTGCCAGCAGTGAATTGGGCCGATATGGCTACACCTTC.

The chain employs TRBV12-3 or TRBV12-4 and TRBJ2-4; 8 nucleotides agree with TRBD1. This CDR3 comprises 16 residues. Germline trimming cut 5 bases from V and 0 bases from J; bases unmatched to any gene: 6. CDR3 sequence (DNA): TGTGCCAGCAGTGCGGGACAGGAACTAGCCAAAAACATTCAGTACTTC. This encodes CASSAGQELAKNIQYF.

The rearrangement links TRBV28 to TRBJ1-5; D ambiguous. Trimming shortened V by 6 bases and J by 5 bases, and 5 bases separated the two germline ends. In germline, CDR1 is MDHEN, CDR2 SYDVKM. The CDR3 spans 11 residues. The CDR3 DNA follows: TGTGCCAGCAGCGGTGATCAGCCCCAGCATTTT. Its protein product is CASSGDQPQHF.

This sequence joins TRBV27 and TRBJ1-5; the D is unclear. The CDR3 is 15 residues long. Per germline, CDR1 MNHEY and CDR2 SMNVEV (reference sequence). Deletions cut 2 bases from V and 0 bases from J, with 8 bases between. The CDR3 region has the DNA TGTGCCAGCAGTTTAGAGGGCCTTAGCAATCAGCCCCAGCATTTT. Protein: CASSLEGLSNQPQHF.

This clonotype was counted a few times. V and J are TRBV20-1 and TRBJ2-7; 10 bases agree with TRBD1. From germline, CDR1 is DFQATT and CDR2 SNEGSKA (reference sequence). The CDR3 contains 15 residues. Trimming removed 6 bases from V and 2 bases from J; junction bases left unmatched: 10. The CDR3 protein is CSAPAIGTGAYEQYF. The DNA for the CDR3 is TGCAGTGCACCCGCGATAGGGACAGGGGCCTACGAGCAGTACTTC.

The chain links TRBV29-1 to TRBJ2-3, with unresolved D. The germline gives CDR1 SQVTM, CDR2 ANQGSEA. This CDR3 spans 13 amino acids. Trimming shortened V by 4 bases and J by 0 bases, and 8 bases separated the two germline ends. The CDR3 bases are TGCAGCGTTGGGCAGATAAGCACAGATACGCAGTATTTT. Protein product: CSVGQISTDTQYF.

The CDR3 sequence: CAISSQGSQETQYF. CDR3 DNA: TGTGCCATCAGTTCCCAGGGGAGCCAAGAGACCCAGTACTTC. The rearrangement joins TRBV10-3 to TRBJ2-5; D possibly corresponds to TRBD1 (6 bases). Trimming pared 5 bases from V and 1 base from J, leaving 11 bases between. CDR3 length: 14 residues. CDR1 and CDR2 (germline): ENHRY, SYGVKD.

This clonotype has a count of ten or more. The chain has TRBV12-3 or TRBV12-4 and TRBJ1-4, with 9 bases aligning to TRBD1. The CDR3 loop spans 14 amino acids. V was clipped by 4 bases and J by 8 bases; unmatched bases: 5. CDR3 nucleotides: TGTGCCAGCAGTTCCGGGACAGGGTTCGAAAAACTGTTTTTT. Its translation: CASSSGTGFEKLFF.

This clonotype was observed many times. The chain links TRBV2 to TRBJ2-1; D call uncertain. The ends were cut back, 8 bases at V and 0 bases at J, with 11 bases in the middle. Per the germline V gene, CDR1 is SNHLY and CDR2 is FYNNEI. The CDR3 runs to 14 residues. CDR3 amino acids: CASSTRSSYNEQFF. The CDR3 nucleotides read TGTGCCAGCTCTACAAGGAGCTCCTACAATGAGCAGTTCTTC.